These 6 T cell receptor beta chains were sequenced from one sample in a study of CD8+ T cells in alopecia areata. The treatment was: oral pan-JAK inhibitor, 5-10 mg twice daily. Extracted from the samples, RNA was reverse transcribed into cDNA to serve as the sequencing template. Sequencing used immunoSEQ multiplex PCR; TCRdb keeps in-frame clones, though not all of them. The sample contains roughly 110,000 clones, 84% of which appear only once. The sequencing here drew on CD8+ T cells sorted from blood, taken at week 24, from a patient treated with tofacitinib. The receptor set was obtained from a human donor with alopecia areata.

This rearrangement joins TRBV7-6 to TRBJ1-6; D might be TRBD1 (6 bases). V was shortened by 5 bases and J by 8 bases, with 19 bases between the two germline ends. CDR3 length equals 16 residues. Germline-derived CDR1 and CDR2 are SGHVS and FNYEAQ. CDR3 protein: CASSAQDGGSYSPLHF. The CDR3 DNA reads TGTGCCAGCAGCGCCCAGGACGGGGGCTCCTATTCACCCCTCCACTTT.

This chain joins TRBV7-6 and TRBJ2-5; D gene unclear. This CDR3 has 12 residues. V was shortened by 5 bases and J by 2 bases, with 6 bases between the two germline ends. Per germline, CDR1 SGHVS and CDR2 FNYEAQ. The CDR3 region is CASSPPQETQYF. CDR3 sequence (DNA): TGTGCCAGCAGCCCCCCACAAGAGACCCAGTACTTC. The full variable domain, completed using reference TRBV7-6 and TRBJ2-5, is GAGVSQSPRYKVTKRGQDVALRCDPISGHVSLYWYRQALGQGPEFLTYFNYEAQQDKSGLPNDRFSAERPEGSISTLTIQRTEQRDSAMYRCASSPPQETQYFGPGTRLLVL.

The CDR3 DNA is TGCGCCAGCAGCCAAGTGAGGGGAAGCTCCTACAATGAGCAGTTCTTC. This sequence encodes CASSQVRGSSYNEQFF. This chain links TRBV4-1 with TRBJ2-1, with D perhaps matching TRBD1 or TRBD2 (5 bases each). Per germline, CDR1 MGHRA and CDR2 YSYEKL. The CDR3 is made up of 16 amino acids. The V end lost 1 base, the J end lost 0 bases, and 10 bases lay between the germline ends.

The chain has TRBV10-3 and TRBJ1-2; no definite D call. Trimming shortened V by 2 bases and J by 3 bases, and 19 bases separated the two germline ends. The CDR3 is made up of 17 amino acids. Germline V lookup: CDR1 ENHRY, CDR2 SYGVKD. This CDR3 reads CAISELTDEEVDYGYTF. The CDR3 DNA reads TGTGCCATCAGTGAGCTAACGGACGAGGAGGTCGACTATGGCTACACCTTC.

The J gene is TRBJ1-4, the V gene TRBV7-2; D remains ambiguous. V gave up 5 bases and J gave up 6 bases, with 16 bases separating them. Germline V gives CDR1 SGHTA, CDR2 FQGNSA. The CDR3 consists of 15 residues. For the CDR3, the DNA is TGTGCCAGCAGCACGGGGAAAGGGCGGGATGAAAAACTGTTTTTT. Translated, it gives CASSTGKGRDEKLFF.

The chain links TRBV7-9 to TRBJ1-2; maybe TRBD1 (5 bases). V shed 1 base and J shed 4 bases, with 10 bases lying between them. The CDR3 consists of 14 residues. Germline V gives CDR1 SEHNR, CDR2 FQNEAQ (reference sequence). CDR3 loop: CASSLGGNTYGYTF. DNA of the CDR3: TGTGCCAGCAGCTTAGGGGGGAACACCTATGGCTACACCTTC. The variable domain in full, with the rest retrieved from reference TRBV7-9 and TRBJ1-2, is DTGVSQNPRHKITKRGQNVTFRCDPISEHNRLYWYRQTLGQGPEFLTYFQNEAQLEKSRLLSDRFSAERPKGSFSTLEIQRTEQGDSAMYLCASSLGGNTYGYTFGSGTRLTVV.